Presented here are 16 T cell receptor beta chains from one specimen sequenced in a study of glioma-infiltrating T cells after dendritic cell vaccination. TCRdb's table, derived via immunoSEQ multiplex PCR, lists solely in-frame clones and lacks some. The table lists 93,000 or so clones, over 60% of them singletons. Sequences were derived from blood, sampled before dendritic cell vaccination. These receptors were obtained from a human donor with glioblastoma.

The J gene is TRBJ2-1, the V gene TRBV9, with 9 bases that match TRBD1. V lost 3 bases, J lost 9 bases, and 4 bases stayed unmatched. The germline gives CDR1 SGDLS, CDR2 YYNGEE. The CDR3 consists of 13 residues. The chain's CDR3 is CASSATGGREQFF. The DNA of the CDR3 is TGTGCCAGCAGCGCCACAGGGGGCCGTGAGCAGTTCTTC.

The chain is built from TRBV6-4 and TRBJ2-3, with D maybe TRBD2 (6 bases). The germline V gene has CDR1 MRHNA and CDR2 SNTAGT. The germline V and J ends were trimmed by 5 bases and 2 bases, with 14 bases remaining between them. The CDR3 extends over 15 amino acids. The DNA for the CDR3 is TGTGCCAGCAGTCGGAGGGCTAGCGCCACAGATACGCAGTATTTT. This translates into CASSRRASATDTQYF.

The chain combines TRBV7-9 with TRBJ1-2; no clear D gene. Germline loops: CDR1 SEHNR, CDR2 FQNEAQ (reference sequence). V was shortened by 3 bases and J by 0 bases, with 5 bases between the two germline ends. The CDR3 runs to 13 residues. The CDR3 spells CASSFSANYGYTF. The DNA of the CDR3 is TGTGCCAGCAGCTTTTCGGCTAACTATGGCTACACCTTC.

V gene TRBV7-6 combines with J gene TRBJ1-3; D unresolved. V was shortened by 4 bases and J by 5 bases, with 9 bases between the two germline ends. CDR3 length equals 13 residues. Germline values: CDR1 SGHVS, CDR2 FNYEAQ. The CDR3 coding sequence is TGTGCCAGCAGCTCCTCCCGTCGAAACACCATATATTTT. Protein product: CASSSSRRNTIYF. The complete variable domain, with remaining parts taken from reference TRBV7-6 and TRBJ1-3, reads GAGVSQSPRYKVTKRGQDVALRCDPISGHVSLYWYRQALGQGPEFLTYFNYEAQQDKSGLPNDRFSAERPEGSISTLTIQRTEQRDSAMYRCASSSSRRNTIYFGEGSWLTVV.

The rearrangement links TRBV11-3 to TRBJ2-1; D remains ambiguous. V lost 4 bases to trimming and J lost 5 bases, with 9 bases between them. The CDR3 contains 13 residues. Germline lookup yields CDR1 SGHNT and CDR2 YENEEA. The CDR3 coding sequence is TGTGCCAGCAGCTCATTTTTCAACAATGAGCAGTTCTTC. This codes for CASSSFFNNEQFF.

CDR3 DNA sequence: TGTGCCAGCAGCACGACTCGACAGGCGGAAAAACTGTTTTTT. Translation: CASSTTRQAEKLFF. This sequence joins TRBV9 and TRBJ1-4; TRBD1 might be the D (6 bases). The CDR3 totals 14 residues. Trimming stripped 4 bases from V and 8 bases from J, with 15 bases between. Germline CDR1 reads SGDLS; CDR2 reads YYNGEE.

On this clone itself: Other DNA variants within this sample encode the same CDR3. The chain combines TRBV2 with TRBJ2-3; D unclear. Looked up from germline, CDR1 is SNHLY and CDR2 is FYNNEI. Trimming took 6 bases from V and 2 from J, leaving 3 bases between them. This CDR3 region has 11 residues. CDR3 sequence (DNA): TGTGCCAGCAGCTACACAGATACGCAGTATTTT. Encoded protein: CASSYTDTQYF.

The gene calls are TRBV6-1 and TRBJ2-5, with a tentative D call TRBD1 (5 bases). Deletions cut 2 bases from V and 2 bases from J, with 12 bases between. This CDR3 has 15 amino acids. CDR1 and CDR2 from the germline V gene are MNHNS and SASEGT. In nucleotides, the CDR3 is TGTGCCAGCAGTGAACCAGCCAGGGTACAAGAGACCCAGTACTTC. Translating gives CASSEPARVQETQYF.

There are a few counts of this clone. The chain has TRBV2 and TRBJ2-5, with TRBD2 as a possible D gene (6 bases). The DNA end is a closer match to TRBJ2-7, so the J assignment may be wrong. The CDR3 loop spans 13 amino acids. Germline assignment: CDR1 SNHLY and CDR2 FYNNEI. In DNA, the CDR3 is TGTGCCAGCAGTGTGACTAGTTATTACGAGCAGTACTTC. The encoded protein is CASSVTSYYEQYF.

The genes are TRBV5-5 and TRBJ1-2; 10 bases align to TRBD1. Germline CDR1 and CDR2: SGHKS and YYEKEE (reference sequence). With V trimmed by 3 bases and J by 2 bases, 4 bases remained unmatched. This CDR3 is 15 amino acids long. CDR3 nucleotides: TGTGCCAGCAGCTCCCGGGACAGGGGAAACTATGGCTACACCTTC. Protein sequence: CASSSRDRGNYGYTF.

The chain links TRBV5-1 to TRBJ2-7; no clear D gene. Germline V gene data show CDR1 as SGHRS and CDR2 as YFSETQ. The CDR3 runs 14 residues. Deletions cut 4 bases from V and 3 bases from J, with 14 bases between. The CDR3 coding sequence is TGCGCCAGCAGCGACTCTTTTACCGTCTACGAGCAGTACTTC. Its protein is CASSDSFTVYEQYF.

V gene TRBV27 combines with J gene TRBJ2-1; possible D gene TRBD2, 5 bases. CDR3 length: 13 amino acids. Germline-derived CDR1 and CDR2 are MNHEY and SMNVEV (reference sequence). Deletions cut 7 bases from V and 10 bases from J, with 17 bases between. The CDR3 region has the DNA TGTGCCAGCACCACCCCGCGAGGGCGAGAGCAGTTCTTC. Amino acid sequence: CASTTPRGREQFF.

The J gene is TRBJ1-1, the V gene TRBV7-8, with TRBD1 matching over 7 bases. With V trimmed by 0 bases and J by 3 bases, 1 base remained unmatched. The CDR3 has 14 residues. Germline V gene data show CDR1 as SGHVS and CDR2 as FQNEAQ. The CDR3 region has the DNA TGTGCCAGCAGCTTAGCGGACAGGCACACTGAAGCTTTCTTT. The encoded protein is CASSLADRHTEAFF.

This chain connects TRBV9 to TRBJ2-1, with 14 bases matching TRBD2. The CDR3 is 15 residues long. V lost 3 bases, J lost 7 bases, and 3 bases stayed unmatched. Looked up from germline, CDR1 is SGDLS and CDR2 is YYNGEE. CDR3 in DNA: TGTGCCAGCAGCGGGTGGACTAGCGGGAGGAATGAGCAGTTCTTC. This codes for CASSGWTSGRNEQFF.

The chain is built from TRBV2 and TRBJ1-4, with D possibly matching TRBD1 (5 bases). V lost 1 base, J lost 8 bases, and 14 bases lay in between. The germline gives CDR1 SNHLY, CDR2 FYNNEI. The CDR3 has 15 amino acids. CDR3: CASSEGTSKREKLFF. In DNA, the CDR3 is TGTGCCAGCAGTGAAGGGACATCCAAACGGGAAAAACTGTTTTTT. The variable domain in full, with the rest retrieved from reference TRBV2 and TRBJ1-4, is EPEVTQTPSHQVTQMGQEVILRCVPISNHLYFYWYRQILGQKVEFLVSFYNNEISEKSEIFDDQFSVERPDGSNFTLKIRSTKLEDSAMYFCASSEGTSKREKLFFGSGTQLSVL.

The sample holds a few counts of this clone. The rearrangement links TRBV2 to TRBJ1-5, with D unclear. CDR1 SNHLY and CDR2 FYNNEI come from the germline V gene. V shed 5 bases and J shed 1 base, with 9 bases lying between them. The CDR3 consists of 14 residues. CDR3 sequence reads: CASSLLGSNQPQHF. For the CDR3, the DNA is TGTGCCAGCAGTTTACTAGGGAGCAATCAGCCCCAGCATTTT.